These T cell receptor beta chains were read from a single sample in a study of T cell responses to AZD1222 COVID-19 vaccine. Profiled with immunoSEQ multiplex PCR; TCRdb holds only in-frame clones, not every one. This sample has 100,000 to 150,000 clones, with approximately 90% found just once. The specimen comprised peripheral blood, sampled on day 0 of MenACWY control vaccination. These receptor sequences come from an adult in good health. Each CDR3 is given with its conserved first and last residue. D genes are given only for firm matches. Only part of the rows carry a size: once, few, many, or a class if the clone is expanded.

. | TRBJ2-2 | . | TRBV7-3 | TGTGCCAGCAGCCGCGACAGAGGGTTTGGAGAGCTGTTTTTT | CASSRDRGFGELFF
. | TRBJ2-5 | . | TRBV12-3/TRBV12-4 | TGTGCCAGCAGTTTACCTAATCAAGAGACCCAGTACTTC | CASSLPNQETQYF
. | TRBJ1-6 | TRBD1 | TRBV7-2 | TGTGCCAGCAGCTTAGCGACAGGGGGCTGGAATTCACCCCTCCACTTT | CASSLATGGWNSPLHF
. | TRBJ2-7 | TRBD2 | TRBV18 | TGTGCCAGCTCACCCAGGACTAGCGGGAGTGCTGGAAGTGGGTACGAGCAGTACTTC | CASSPRTSGSAGSGYEQYF
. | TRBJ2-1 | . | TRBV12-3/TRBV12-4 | TGTGCCAGCAAGGACAACGGGGATGAGCAGTTCTTC | CASKDNGDEQFF
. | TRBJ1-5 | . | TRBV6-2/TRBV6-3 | TGTGCCAGCAGTTACTCGATACAGGGTAATCAGCCCCAGCATTTT | CASSYSIQGNQPQHF
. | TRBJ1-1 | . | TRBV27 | TGTGCCAGCAGTTTACGACAGGACATGAACACTGAAGCTTTCTTT | CASSLRQDMNTEAFF
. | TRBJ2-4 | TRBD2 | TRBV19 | TGTGCCAGTGGACTAGCGGGAGCCAAAAACATTCAGTACTTC | CASGLAGAKNIQYF
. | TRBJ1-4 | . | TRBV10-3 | TGTGCCATCAGAGGGACCGAGGATGAAAAACTGTTTTTT | CAIRGTEDEKLFF
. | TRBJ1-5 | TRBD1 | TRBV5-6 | TGTGCCAGCAGCATAGACAGGGGTGGCAATCAGCCCCAGCATTTT | CASSIDRGGNQPQHF
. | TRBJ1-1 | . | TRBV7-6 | TGTGCCAGCAGCTTGGGGCAGGGATCCACTGAAGCTTTCTTT | CASSLGQGSTEAFF
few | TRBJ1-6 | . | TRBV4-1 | TGCGCCAGCAGAGGGATCCCCTATAATTCACCCCTCCACTTT | CASRGIPYNSPLHF
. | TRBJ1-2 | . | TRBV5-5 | TGTGCCAGCAGTTGGGAGGGGGACTATGGCTACACCTTC | CASSWEGDYGYTF
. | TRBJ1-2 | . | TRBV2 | TGTGCCAGCAGTGCAGCTACAGGGAACTATGGCTACACCTTC | CASSAATGNYGYTF
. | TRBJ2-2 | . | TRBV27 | TGTGCCAGCAGTTTATCGTCTCATTGGGGGGGACAGGTCAACACCGGGGAGCTGTTTTTT | CASSLSSHWGGQVNTGELFF
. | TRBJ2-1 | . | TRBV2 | TGTGCCAGCAGTGTAGATTCAAGCGGAAATGAGCAGTTCTTC | CASSVDSSGNEQFF
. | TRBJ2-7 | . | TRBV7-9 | TGTGCCAGCAGCCTCAGCGTGTACGAGCAGTACTTC | CASSLSVYEQYF
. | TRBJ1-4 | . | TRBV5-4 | TGTGCCAGCAGCTTGGGGGGGTTAGATGAAAAACTGTTTTTT | CASSLGGLDEKLFF
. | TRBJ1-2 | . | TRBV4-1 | TGCGCCAGCAGCCAAGCGAACCGGGGCTACACCTTC | CASSQANRGYTF
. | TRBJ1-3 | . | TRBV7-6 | TGTGCCAGCAGCCCGTCCGCTAAGGCCCATTCTGGAAACACCATATATTTT | CASSPSAKAHSGNTIYF
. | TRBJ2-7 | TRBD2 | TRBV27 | TGTGCCAGCAGTTCAAGCGGGGGAACCTACGAGCAGTACTTC | CASSSSGGTYEQYF
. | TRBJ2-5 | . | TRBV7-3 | TGTGCCAGCAGCTTATTCGCGACGGAGACCCAGTACTTC | CASSLFATETQYF
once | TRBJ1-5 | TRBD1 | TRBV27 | TGTGCCAGCAGTGCGACAGGGGGCGTAAATCAGCCCCAGCATTTT | CASSATGGVNQPQHF
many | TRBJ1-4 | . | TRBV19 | TGTGCCAGTAAGAGGGTGGCAGGAAAACTGTTTTTT | CASKRVAGKLFF
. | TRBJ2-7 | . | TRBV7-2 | TGTGCCAGCAGCTCCTATCTGGGGGAAACCTACGAGCAGTACTTC | CASSSYLGETYEQYF
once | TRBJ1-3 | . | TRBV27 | TGTGCCAGCAGGGCGGGGTTCTCCCCTGGAAACACCATATATTTT | CASRAGFSPGNTIYF
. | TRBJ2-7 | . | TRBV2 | TGTGCCAGCAGTGAAAGCCCGGGACATTTCTACGAGCAGTACTTC | CASSESPGHFYEQYF
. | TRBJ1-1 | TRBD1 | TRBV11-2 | TGTGCCAGCAGCTTAAGGGGACAGACTGAAGCTTTCTTT | CASSLRGQTEAFF
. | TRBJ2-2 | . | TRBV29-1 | TGCAGCGTTGGGTGGGGAACCGGGGAGCTGTTTTTT | CSVGWGTGELFF
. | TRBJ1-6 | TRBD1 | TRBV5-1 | TGCGCCAGCAGCGCGGAAATACAGGGGCTGTATAATTCACCCCTCCACTTT | CASSAEIQGLYNSPLHF
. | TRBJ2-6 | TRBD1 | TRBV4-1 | TGCGCCGGAGGAAGGGGGCTTGGGGCCAACGTCCTGACTTTC | CAGGRGLGANVLTF
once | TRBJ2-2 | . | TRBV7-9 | TGTGCCAGCAGCTCCGGACCAAACACCGGGGAGCTGTTTTTT | CASSSGPNTGELFF
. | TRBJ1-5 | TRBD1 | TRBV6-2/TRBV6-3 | TGTGCCAGCAGTAACACAGGGGTTGGCAATCAGCCCCAGCATTTT | CASSNTGVGNQPQHF
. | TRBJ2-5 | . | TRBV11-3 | TGTGCCAGCAGCCACTACCTAAATACGGCAGGTCAGTGGTCCCAAGAGACCCAGTACTTC | CASSHYLNTAGQWSQETQYF
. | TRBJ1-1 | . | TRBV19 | TGTGCCAGTAGTATTCACACTGAGAACACTGAAGCTTTCTTT | CASSIHTENTEAFF
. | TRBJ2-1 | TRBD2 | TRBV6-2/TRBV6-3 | TGTGCCAGCACCCCCCGTAAAAGCGGGAAATCCTACAATGAGCAGTTCTTC | CASTPRKSGKSYNEQFF
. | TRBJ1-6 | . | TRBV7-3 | TGTGCCAGCAGCTTACGGAACAGTTATAATTCACCCCTCCACTTT | CASSLRNSYNSPLHF
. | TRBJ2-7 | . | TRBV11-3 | TGTGCCAGCAACAGGCCGGGCTCATACGAGCAGTACTTC | CASNRPGSYEQYF
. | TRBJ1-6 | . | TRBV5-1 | TGCGCCAGCAGCTTGTTCTGGGGGACGGATTCACCCCTCCACTTT | CASSLFWGTDSPLHF
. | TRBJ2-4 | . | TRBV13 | TGTGCCAGCAGCTCCATCGAAGGGGCAAACATTCAGTACTTC | CASSSIEGANIQYF
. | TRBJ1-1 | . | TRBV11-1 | TGTGCCAGCAGCTTGGAAACTGAAGCTTTCTTT | CASSLETEAFF
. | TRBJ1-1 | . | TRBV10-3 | TGTGCCTCTTCTCCGACGGACGCTGAAGCTTTCTTT | CASSPTDAEAFF
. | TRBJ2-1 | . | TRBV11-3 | TGTGCCAGCAGCCTTAGACTAGACAGCAATGAGCAGTTCTTC | CASSLRLDSNEQFF
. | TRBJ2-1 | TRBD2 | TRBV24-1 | TGTGCCACCAGTGACCCTACTAGCGGGAGAAACAATGAGCAGTTCTTC | CATSDPTSGRNNEQFF
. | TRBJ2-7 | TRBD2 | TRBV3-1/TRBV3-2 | TGTGCCAGCAGCGAACTAGCGGGAGACCACGAGCAGTACTTC | CASSELAGDHEQYF
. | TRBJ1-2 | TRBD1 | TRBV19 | TGTGCCAGTAGGGAATCGACAGGGTCCGGCTATGGCTACACCTTC | CASRESTGSGYGYTF
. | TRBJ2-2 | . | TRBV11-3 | TGTGCCAGCAGCTTAGATGGACGCGCGCACAGGTCCGGGGAGCTGTTTTTT | CASSLDGRAHRSGELFF
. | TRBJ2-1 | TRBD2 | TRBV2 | TGTGCCAGCAGTGAGCGGCGGGAGGGTCTTTCCTACAATGAGCAGTTCTTC | CASSERREGLSYNEQFF
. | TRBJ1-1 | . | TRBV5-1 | TGCGCCAGCAGCTTCGGCGGGGAATACACTGAAGCTTTCTTT | CASSFGGEYTEAFF
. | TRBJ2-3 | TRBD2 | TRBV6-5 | TGTGCCAGCAGAGCCGGGACTAGGGGCGCAGATACGCAGTATTTT | CASRAGTRGADTQYF
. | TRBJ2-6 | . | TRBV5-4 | TGTGCCAGCAGCTTGGTAGGTTTCGACAACGTCCTGACTTTC | CASSLVGFDNVLTF
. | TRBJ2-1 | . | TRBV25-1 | TGTGCCAGCAGTGAGGGGAGGTACAATGAGCAGTTCTTC | CASSEGRYNEQFF
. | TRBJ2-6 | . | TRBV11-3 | TGTGCCAGCAGCTCCCGACAGAGCTCTGGGGCCAACGTCCTGACTTTC | CASSSRQSSGANVLTF
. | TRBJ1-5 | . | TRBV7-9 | TGTGCCAGCAGCTCTGGGGAATATCAGCCCCAGCATTTT | CASSSGEYQPQHF
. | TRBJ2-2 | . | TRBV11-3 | TGTGCCAGCAGTAGAGGGGAGGGGGACACCGGGGAGCTGTTTTTT | CASSRGEGDTGELFF
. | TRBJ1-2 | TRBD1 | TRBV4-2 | TGTGCCAGCAGCCCCAATACAGGGACAGATTATGGCTACACCTTC | CASSPNTGTDYGYTF
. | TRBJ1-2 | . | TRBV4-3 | TGCGCCAGCAGCCAAGGATGGGACTTCTATGGCTACACCTTC | CASSQGWDFYGYTF
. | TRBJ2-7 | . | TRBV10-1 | TGCGCCACGTCCGACACCTCCTACGAGCAGTACTTC | CATSDTSYEQYF
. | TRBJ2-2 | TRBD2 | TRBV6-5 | TGTGCCAGCAACCTTCTAGCGGCTAACACCGGGGAGCTGTTTTTT | CASNLLAANTGELFF
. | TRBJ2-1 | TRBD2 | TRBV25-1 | TGTGCCAGCAGTGTAGCGGGAGAGGTGAATGAGCAGTTCTTC | CASSVAGEVNEQFF